This record covers a single T cell receptor beta chain. Its target antigen remains unknown. No qualities accompany the bases; no much larger clone lies one base away. The cysteine opens and the phenylalanine closes a CDR3 of 14 amino acids. Only CDR3 DNA is held: 42 bases, read in frame from base 1. This sample is drawn from a study of CD8 T cells in ankylosing spondylitis (dated 2017 in TCRdb). At the level of the whole study: The study set out to find disease-linked TCR variants by profiling T cell receptor beta repertoires in ankylosing spondylitis patients and healthy donors. The full study cohort was made up of about 25 ankylosing spondylitis patients and about a hundred healthy donors. Samples of peripheral blood were taken, and for ankylosing spondylitis patients, synovial fluid was collected as well. General findings and caveats noted by the study authors: According to the report, matched synovial fluid samples from ankylosing spondylitis patients were significantly enriched for the disease-linked clones. In peripheral blood, the disease-linked clones were found at relatively low frequencies and had a CD8+ phenotype. Some motif variants had previously been reported in the synovial fluid and blood of reactive arthritis patients, which suggests shared mechanisms of disease initiation. Blood from ankylosing spondylitis patients appeared to be characterized by a TCR beta motif made up of several highly homologous amino acid variants.

The data were produced on an Illumina HiSeq 2500. Quantitative 5'-RACE with molecular barcodes was the method used to prepare the TCR beta libraries. Processing in the source paper ran as follows. Disease-linked TCR variants were identified with a new computational method built on a probabilistic model of VDJ rearrangement. TCRdb reprocessed the public reads (quality trimming at Q25 with fastp, clone calling with MiXCR) and kept in-frame beta chains. Every distinct CDR3 protein forms one entry, paired with its most common genes and DNA. What appears here as the V and J calls and clone size reflects TCRdb's work, not the paper's. The sample contains some 100,000 distinct CDR3 sequences, over 6.5% of them found a single time. Jointly, the top ten make up 9.9% of the sample.

Here the chain combines TRBV21-1 and TRBJ2-1; the table's D call, TRBD1, was not checked against the DNA. TRBV21-1 is marked as a pseudogene. Sequencing was performed on blood, either unsorted or a sorted T cell fraction (not recorded which). This receptor was obtained from a male donor with ankylosing spondylitis or in good health (not recorded which). CDR3 reads: CASSSPRGENEQFF. The DNA sequence is given as TGTGCCAGCAGCAGTCCACGAGGGGAGAATGAGCAGTTCTTC.